A selection of T cell receptor beta chains follows, all from one sample in a study of blood T cell repertoires in COVID-19. Produced via immunoSEQ multiplex PCR; TCRdb's table is partial and in-frame only. The repertoire holds approximately 190,000 clones, with around 84% as singletons. Sequenced material: peripheral blood. Receptors originate from a man aged 25-40 years with active or convalescent COVID-19. Both conserved end residues are part of each CDR3. Each record gives: clone size, D gene, J gene, V gene, CDR3 protein, CDR3 DNA. A D gene is named only where the DNA matches it firmly. Part of the rows lack a size; the others show once, few, many or a class for expanded clones.

>.|TRBD2|TRBJ2-1|TRBV5-1
CASSIQGTLAARSEQFF
TGCGCCAGCAGCATCCAGGGGACACTAGCGGCAAGGAGTGAGCAGTTCTTC
>.|TRBD1|TRBJ1-1|TRBV5-1
CASSDQGGVNTEAFF
TGCGCCAGCAGCGATCAGGGGGGTGTGAACACTGAAGCTTTCTTT
>.|TRBD1|TRBJ1-6|TRBV9
CASSAVGQGGSYNSPLHF
TGTGCCAGCAGCGCGGTCGGACAGGGAGGCTCCTATAATTCACCCCTCCACTTT
>once|TRBD1|TRBJ1-2|TRBV12-3/TRBV12-4
CASSDRVYGYTF
TGTGCCAGCAGTGACAGGGTCTATGGCTACACCTTC
>.|.|TRBJ1-5|TRBV27
CASVRLIAQPQHF
TGTGCCAGCGTTAGACTTATCGCTCAGCCCCAGCATTTT
>.|.|TRBJ2-5|TRBV3-1/TRBV3-2
CASSQDWSRGGGCGTQYF
TGTGCCAGCAGCCAAGATTGGAGTAGAGGGGGGGGGTGCGGGACCCAGTACTTC
>.|TRBD2|TRBJ2-2|TRBV5-8
CASSLAGTSGANTGELFF
TGTGCCAGCAGCTTGGCAGGGACTAGCGGGGCGAACACCGGGGAGCTGTTTTTT
>.|.|TRBJ2-5|TRBV24-1
CATSLQGGTQYF
TGTGCCACCAGTCTACAGGGTGGGACCCAGTACTTC
>.|TRBD1|TRBJ2-1|TRBV7-6
CASSNPSGQVMSGEQFF
TGTGCCAGCAGCAACCCGTCGGGACAGGTGATGTCTGGTGAGCAGTTCTTC
>.|TRBD1|TRBJ2-1|TRBV6-5
CASSRGTLSYNEQFF
TGTGCCAGCAGCAGGGGGACACTCTCCTACAATGAGCAGTTCTTC